The TCR beta chain under discussion was sequenced for a study of siplizumab effects on memory and regulatory T cells. Naive, memory, effector memory and TEMRA subsets that were unstimulated underwent sequencing in a few donor pairs. Study-wide points: It was not possible to assign a naive or memory phenotype to roughly 80-96% of proliferating CD4+ or CD8+ clones. Proliferating Tregs in siplizumab cultures were never verified as suppressive. Naive T cells looked more diverse than memory cells and looked like major alloresponse contributors.

The germline gives CDR1 LNHDA, CDR2 SQIVND (reference sequence). V was pared by 4 bases and J by 0 bases, with 10 bases between. The CDR3 extends over 16 amino acids. Sequencing was performed with immunoSEQ multiplex PCR; in TCRdb, only in-frame clones are kept and a portion is missing. This table holds 60,000 to 80,000 clones, around 78% found once. With regard to this clone: Antigen unknown.

This sequence was found in a human donor in good health. The J gene is TRBJ2-6, the V gene TRBV19; D unclear. Material for sequencing was memory CD4+ T cells sorted from blood. The CDR3 protein is CASSNPMGSGANVLTF. The CDR3, as DNA: TGTGCCAGTAGTAACCCTATGGGCTCTGGGGCCAACGTCCTGACTTTC.